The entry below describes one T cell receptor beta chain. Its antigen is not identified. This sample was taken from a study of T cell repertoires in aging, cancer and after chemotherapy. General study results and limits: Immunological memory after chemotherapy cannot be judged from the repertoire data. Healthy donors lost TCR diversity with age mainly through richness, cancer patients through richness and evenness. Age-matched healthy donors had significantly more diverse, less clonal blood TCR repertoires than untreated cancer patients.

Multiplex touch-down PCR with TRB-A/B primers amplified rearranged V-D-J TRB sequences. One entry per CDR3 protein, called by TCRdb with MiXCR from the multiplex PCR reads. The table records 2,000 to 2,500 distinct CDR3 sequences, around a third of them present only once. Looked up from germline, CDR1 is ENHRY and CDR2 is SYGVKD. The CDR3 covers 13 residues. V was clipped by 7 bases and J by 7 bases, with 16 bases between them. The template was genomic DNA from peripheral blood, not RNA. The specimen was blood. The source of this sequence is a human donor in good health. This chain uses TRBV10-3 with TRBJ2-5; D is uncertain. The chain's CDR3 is CAIKALPGRTQYF. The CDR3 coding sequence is TGTGCCATCAAGGCCCTTCCAGGTCGGACCCAGTACTTC.